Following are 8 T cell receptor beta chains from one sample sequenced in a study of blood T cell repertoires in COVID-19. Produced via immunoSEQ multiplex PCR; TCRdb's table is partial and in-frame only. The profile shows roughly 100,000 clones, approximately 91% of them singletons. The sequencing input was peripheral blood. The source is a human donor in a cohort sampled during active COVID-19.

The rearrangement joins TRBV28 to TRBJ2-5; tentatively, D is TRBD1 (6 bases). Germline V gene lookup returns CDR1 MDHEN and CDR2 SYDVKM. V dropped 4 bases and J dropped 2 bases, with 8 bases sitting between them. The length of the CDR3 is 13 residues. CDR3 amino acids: CASSWTDQETQYF. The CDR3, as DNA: TGTGCCAGCAGTTGGACAGATCAAGAGACCCAGTACTTC.

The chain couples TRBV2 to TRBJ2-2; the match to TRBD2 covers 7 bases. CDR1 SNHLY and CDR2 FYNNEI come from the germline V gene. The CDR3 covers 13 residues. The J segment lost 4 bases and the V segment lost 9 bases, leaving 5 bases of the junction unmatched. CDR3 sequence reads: CASIPSGTGELFF. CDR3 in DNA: TGTGCCAGTATACCTAGCGGCACCGGGGAGCTGTTTTTT.

Written as DNA, the CDR3 is TGTGCCAGCAGCTCCTCCGTAAGGGGCACCGGGGAGCTGTTTTTT. It codes for CASSSSVRGTGELFF. The rearrangement links TRBV7-9 to TRBJ2-2, with a weak D call TRBD1 (5 bases). CDR3 length equals 15 residues. V was cut by 4 bases and J by 4 bases, with 13 bases left in between. Germline V gene lookup returns CDR1 SEHNR and CDR2 FQNEAQ (reference sequence). Based on the CDR3 plus reference TRBV7-9 and TRBJ2-2, the full variable domain is DTGVSQNPRHKITKRGQNVTFRCDPISEHNRLYWYRQTLGQGPEFLTYFQNEAQLEKSRLLSDRFSAERPKGSFSTLEIQRTEQGDSAMYLCASSSSVRGTGELFFGEGSRLTVL.

CDR3: CASSFQRDSWTYNEQFF. As DNA, the CDR3 is TGTGCCAGCAGCTTCCAACGGGACTCATGGACCTACAATGAGCAGTTCTTC. V is TRBV7-9 and J is TRBJ2-1, with TRBD2 as a possible D gene (6 bases). This CDR3 contains 17 residues. V was clipped by 3 bases and J by 2 bases, with 17 bases between them. CDR1 SEHNR and CDR2 FQNEAQ come from the germline V gene (reference sequence).

DNA for the CDR3: TGTGCCATCTCCCTTGATGTGCGGGACTTTGGCGAGCAGTACTTC. It is translated as CAISLDVRDFGEQYF. The chain combines TRBV15 with TRBJ2-7, with TRBD2 as a possible D gene (6 bases). The CDR3 is made up of 15 amino acids. Trimming cost V 10 bases and J 6 bases, with 25 bases left between them. The germline gives CDR1 LNHNV, CDR2 YYDKDF (reference sequence).

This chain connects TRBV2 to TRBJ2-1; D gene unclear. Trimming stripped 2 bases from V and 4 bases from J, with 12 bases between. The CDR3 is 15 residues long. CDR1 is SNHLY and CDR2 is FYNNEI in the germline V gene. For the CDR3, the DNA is TGTGCCAGCAGTGAAAGCGCGGCTATTTACAATGAGCAGTTCTTC. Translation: CASSESAAIYNEQFF.

CDR3 protein: CASSEARRSTDTQYF. For the CDR3, the DNA is TGTGCCAGCAGTGAAGCGCGTCGGAGCACAGATACGCAGTATTTT. The rearrangement joins TRBV6-1 to TRBJ2-3, with unresolved D. CDR3 length: 15 amino acids. V lost 0 bases and J lost 0, with 7 bases in between. In germline, CDR1 is MNHNS, CDR2 SASEGT.

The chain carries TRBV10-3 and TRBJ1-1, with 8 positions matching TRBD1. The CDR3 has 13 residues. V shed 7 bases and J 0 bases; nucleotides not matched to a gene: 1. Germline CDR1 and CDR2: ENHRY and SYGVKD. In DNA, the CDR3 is TGTGCCATCAAGGGACAGGTGAACACTGAAGCTTTCTTT. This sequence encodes CAIKGQVNTEAFF.